The next 4 T cell receptor beta chains were all read from a single sample in a study of monozygotic twins with inflammatory bowel disease. TCRdb derives one entry per CDR3 protein from the 5' RACE reads, leaving out DNA. This sample contains over 200,000 distinct CDR3 sequences. The sample taken for sequencing was blood. The receptors derive from a human donor with ulcerative colitis or Crohn's disease, or a healthy co-twin of an affected twin (not recorded which).

The gene calls are TRBV12-3 or TRBV12-4 and TRBJ2-1; checking the TCRdb D call of TRBD2 is not possible without DNA. CDR3 size: 17 residues. CDR3 region: CASSSRTSGASYNEQFF.

The V and J genes are TRBV5-5 and TRBJ1-6; TCRdb's assignment of TRBD1 cannot be checked, as there is no DNA. Germline V gene data show CDR1 as SGHKS and CDR2 as YYEKEE (reference sequence). CDR3 length equals 16 residues. The CDR3 spells CASSSRDRRYNSPLHF.

The chain combines TRBV10-3 with TRBJ2-7; the D call from TCRdb, TRBD1, cannot be confirmed without DNA. The CDR3 is 14 residues long. CDR1 and CDR2 from the germline V gene are ENHRY and SYGVKD. This chain's CDR3 is CAISELGAEYEQYF.

This sequence joins TRBV12-3 or TRBV12-4 and TRBJ2-2; TCRdb's D call, TRBD1, is unchecked because there is no DNA. The CDR3 consists of 16 residues. Here the CDR3 reads CASRQDRGFTPWELFF.